Presented here are 23 T cell receptor beta chains from one specimen sequenced in a study of blood T cell repertoires in COVID-19. The method was immunoSEQ multiplex PCR; TCRdb's version includes in-frame clones alone and lacks a portion of them. Here the sample spans some 340,000 clones, 83% being singletons. Sequenced material: PBMCs or T cells enriched from blood (not recorded which). These receptors were collected from a woman aged 45 to 65 who had recovered from COVID-19.

Points on this clone: The same CDR3 can be traced to other DNA sequences in this sample. Here the CDR3 reads CAWSASSGRAFF. In nucleotides, the CDR3 is TGTGCCTGGAGTGCATCTTCGGGGAGGGCCTTCTTT. This rearrangement joins TRBV30 to TRBJ1-1, with D hard to call. The length of the CDR3 is 12 residues. Germline V lookup: CDR1 GTSNPN, CDR2 SVGIG (reference sequence). V lost 1 base to trimming and J lost 14 bases, with 17 bases between them.

A few counts support this clone. The rearrangement links TRBV4-2 to TRBJ2-1, with D possibly matching TRBD1 (6 bases). V lost 5 bases and J 4 bases, leaving 12 bases between the germline ends. Looked up from germline, CDR1 is LGHNA and CDR2 is YNFKEQ. The CDR3 is made up of 14 amino acids. The CDR3 protein is CASSSEGDYNEQFF. The CDR3 bases are TGTGCCAGCAGCTCCGAGGGGGATTACAATGAGCAGTTCTTC.

The chain combines TRBV18 with TRBJ1-5; D remains unclear. CDR1 and CDR2 (germline): KGHSH, LQKENI. This CDR3 is 17 amino acids long. With 2 bases removed from V and 0 bases from J, the gap between germline ends came to 14 bases. The CDR3: CASSPNEELYSNQPQHF. The CDR3 nucleotides are TGTGCCAGCTCACCAAATGAAGAGCTTTATAGCAATCAGCCCCAGCATTTT.

The chain couples TRBV29-1 to TRBJ1-2, with a tentative D call TRBD1 (6 bases). The germline V gene encodes CDR1 SQVTM and CDR2 ANQGSEA. V lost 7 bases to trimming and J lost 3 bases, with 12 bases between them. The CDR3 runs to 12 residues. This CDR3 reads CSAQGIDYGYTF. The CDR3 region has the DNA TGCAGCGCCCAGGGGATAGACTATGGCTACACCTTC.

This clone is a singleton in its sample. This chain links TRBV27 with TRBJ2-1; 9 bases map to TRBD2. The CDR3 runs 15 residues. With V trimmed by 2 bases and J by 5 bases, 4 bases remained unmatched. Germline assignment: CDR1 MNHEY and CDR2 SMNVEV (reference sequence). In nucleotides, the CDR3 is TGTGCCAGCAGTTTACCGGGACTAGCCCACAATGAGCAGTTCTTC. It yields the protein CASSLPGLAHNEQFF.

The V and J genes are TRBV7-9 and TRBJ1-3; D possibly corresponds to TRBD1 (6 bases). Germline V gives CDR1 SEHNR, CDR2 FQNEAQ (reference sequence). The V and J ends lost 7 bases and 4 bases respectively, with 17 bases between them. The length of the CDR3 is 15 residues. The CDR3 DNA is TGTGCCAGCACGGTCGACAGGAGCTCGGGAAACACCATATATTTT. Translation: CASTVDRSSGNTIYF.

The V call is TRBV2, the J call TRBJ1-4; D may be TRBD1 (5 bases). V lost 6 bases and J 8 bases, leaving 19 bases between the germline ends. CDR1 SNHLY and CDR2 FYNNEI come from the germline V gene. The CDR3 sequence is 15 residues long. The CDR3 here is CASRERGTGGEKLFF. DNA for the CDR3: TGTGCCAGCAGGGAACGCGGGACGGGAGGGGAAAAACTGTTTTTT.

This clone has more than one count but fewer than ten. The rearrangement links TRBV7-2 to TRBJ2-5; 10 nucleotides align to TRBD2. Per germline, CDR1 SGHTA and CDR2 FQGNSA. The CDR3 length is 17 residues. The V and J ends lost 2 bases and 5 bases, in that order; junction bases with no gene match: 11. The DNA for the CDR3 is TGTGCCAGCAGCTTACTCGGGGCACTAGCGGGGTTGGAGACCCAGTACTTC. Its translation: CASSLLGALAGLETQYF.

This chain uses TRBV11-2 with TRBJ2-7; 9 bases are a match to TRBD2. Trimming cost V 0 bases and J 4 bases; bases outside gene matches: 10. The CDR3 covers 17 residues. In germline, CDR1 is SGHAT, CDR2 FQNNGV. In nucleotides, the CDR3 is TGTGCCAGCAGCTTAGATGGCGGGAGGGCCGTTCTGTACGAGCAGTACTTC. Protein product: CASSLDGGRAVLYEQYF.

This chain connects TRBV19 to TRBJ1-5; 7 positions agree with TRBD1. The CDR3 has 16 amino acids. Germline loops: CDR1 LNHDA, CDR2 SQIVND (reference sequence). Trimming took 7 bases from V and 0 from J; bases not matched to a gene: 9. CDR3 nucleotide sequence: TGTGCCAGTAACAGACAGGGACATTATAGCAATCAGCCCCAGCATTTT. Protein: CASNRQGHYSNQPQHF.

The V gene is TRBV24-1, the J gene TRBJ2-2, with a weak D call TRBD2 (6 bases). V gave up 6 bases and J gave up 7 bases, with 14 bases separating them. Per germline, CDR1 KGHDR and CDR2 SFDVKD. The CDR3 is 14 amino acids. CDR3 in amino acids: CATSRAGWDGELFF. CDR3 DNA sequence: TGTGCCACCAGTCGGGCGGGATGGGACGGGGAGCTGTTTTTT.

This clone was counted ten times or more. The chain has TRBV5-1 and TRBJ2-2; D possibly corresponds to TRBD1 (5 bases). Per germline, CDR1 SGHRS and CDR2 YFSETQ. The germline V and J ends were trimmed by 0 bases and 5 bases, with 14 bases remaining between them. This CDR3 contains 16 residues. CDR3 amino acids: CASSLASSSGTGELFF. Written as DNA, the CDR3 is TGCGCCAGCAGCTTGGCGTCCAGTTCAGGGACCGGGGAGCTGTTTTTT.

The chain couples TRBV7-2 to TRBJ2-7, with a tentative D call TRBD2 (6 bases). Germline V gene data show CDR1 as SGHTA and CDR2 as FQGNSA. Trimming pared 1 base from V and 0 bases from J, leaving 10 bases between. This CDR3 region has 15 residues. CDR3 bases: TGTGCCAGCAGCTTAGGGCTAGCGAACTCCTACGAGCAGTACTTC. Amino acids: CASSLGLANSYEQYF.

The sample holds one count of this clone. The chain is built from TRBV5-1 and TRBJ2-2; D is undetermined. Germline V gives CDR1 SGHRS, CDR2 YFSETQ. Trimming shortened V by 1 base and J by 1 base, and 5 bases separated the two germline ends. The CDR3 has 14 residues. This chain's CDR3 is CASSLTENTGELFF. As DNA, the CDR3 is TGCGCCAGCAGCTTGACAGAGAACACCGGGGAGCTGTTTTTT.

The gene calls are TRBV10-3 and TRBJ2-1; no clear D gene. Trimming took off 10 bases at V and 10 bases at J, with 17 bases between the two ends. The CDR3 spans 12 residues. Germline V gene sequence: CDR1 ENHRY, CDR2 SYGVKD. CDR3 DNA sequence: TGTGCCACCCTCTATACGGGTACAGAGCAGTTCTTC. It specifies CATLYTGTEQFF.

The chain is built from TRBV7-2 and TRBJ1-6; D is perhaps TRBD1 (5 bases). V lost 0 bases to trimming and J lost 10 bases, with 13 bases between them. This CDR3 spans 15 amino acids. Looked up from germline, CDR1 is SGHTA and CDR2 is FQGNSA. This CDR3 is CASSLAGREPSPLHF. CDR3 nucleotide sequence: TGTGCCAGCAGCTTAGCGGGCAGGGAACCCTCACCCCTCCACTTT.

This chain joins TRBV18 and TRBJ2-7; 7 bases map to TRBD1. The CDR3 is 15 amino acids. The V gene end was trimmed by 3 bases and the J gene end by 2 bases; junction bases not matched to a gene: 7. The germline CDR1 and CDR2 sequences are KGHSH and LQKENI. CDR3 sequence reads: CASSPQQGSAYEQYF. The CDR3 bases are TGTGCCAGCTCACCTCAACAGGGGTCAGCCTACGAGCAGTACTTC.

This chain joins TRBV5-6 and TRBJ1-1; D not resolved. V was clipped by 2 bases and J by 0 bases, with 8 bases between them. CDR3 length: 14 amino acids. CDR1 and CDR2 from the germline V gene are SGHDT and YYEEEE. The CDR3: CASSFNSLNTEAFF. The DNA for the CDR3 is TGTGCCAGCAGCTTCAACAGCCTGAACACTGAAGCTTTCTTT.

The V call is TRBV9, the J call TRBJ2-3; 7 bases map to TRBD2. CDR3 length: 15 residues. Germline-derived CDR1 and CDR2 are SGDLS and YYNGEE. Trimming removed 0 bases from V and 2 bases from J; junction bases left unmatched: 3. This CDR3 reads CASSVAGGLTDTQYF. CDR3 DNA sequence: TGTGCCAGCAGCGTAGCGGGGGGACTCACAGATACGCAGTATTTT.

This clone was seen a few times. The V and J genes are TRBV4-3 and TRBJ1-2, with D possibly TRBD1 on 6 matching bases. With 4 bases removed from V and 4 bases from J, the gap between germline ends came to 16 bases. This CDR3 is built from 15 residues. The germline CDR1 and CDR2 sequences are LGHNA and YSLEER. CDR3 bases: TGCGCCAGCAGCCCCGCGGGGGCCCTAATCTATGGCTACACCTTC. Residues: CASSPAGALIYGYTF.

V usage is TRBV6-5 and J usage is TRBJ1-1; D gene unclear. Trimming cost V 0 bases and J 4 bases, with 12 bases left between them. The CDR3 runs 15 residues. In germline, CDR1 is MNHEY, CDR2 SVGAGI. Here the CDR3 reads CASSYSGRSATEAFF. The CDR3 bases are TGTGCCAGCAGTTACTCAGGGAGATCGGCCACTGAAGCTTTCTTT.

The CDR3 sequence is CASRRGITEAFF. CDR3 coding DNA: TGTGCCAGCCGGAGGGGTATCACTGAAGCTTTCTTT. The chain recombines TRBV12-3 or TRBV12-4 with TRBJ1-1; D perhaps matches TRBD1 (5 bases). The CDR3 is 12 residues long. V gave up 8 bases and J gave up 4 bases, with 11 bases separating them.

The J gene is TRBJ2-1, the V gene TRBV5-1; 7 nucleotides line up with TRBD2. The CDR3 is made up of 14 amino acids. V was pared by 7 bases and J by 6 bases, with 10 bases of the junction left unmatched. Germline V gene lookup returns CDR1 SGHRS and CDR2 YFSETQ. This chain's CDR3 is CASGSGGDRNEQFF. In DNA, the CDR3 is TGCGCCAGCGGATCGGGGGGTGATCGCAATGAGCAGTTCTTC.